The source of this TCR beta chain is a study of blood T cell repertoires in COVID-19. Data came from immunoSEQ multiplex PCR; TCRdb stores just in-frame clones and leaves some out. The data hold more than 200,000 clones, with around nine tenths observed a single time. V lost 3 bases to trimming and J lost 7 bases; unmatched junction nucleotides: 6. Looked up from germline, CDR1 is SEHNR and CDR2 is FQNEAQ (reference sequence). The CDR3 sequence is 14 residues long. The sample consisted of peripheral blood. This clonotype was obtained from a woman in her thirties or forties who had recovered from COVID-19. This chain uses TRBV7-9 with TRBJ1-2, with 9 nucleotides matching TRBD1. DNA for the CDR3: TGTGCCAGCAGCTTGAAACAGGGGGCGGGTGGCTACACCTTC. Translating it yields CASSLKQGAGGYTF.